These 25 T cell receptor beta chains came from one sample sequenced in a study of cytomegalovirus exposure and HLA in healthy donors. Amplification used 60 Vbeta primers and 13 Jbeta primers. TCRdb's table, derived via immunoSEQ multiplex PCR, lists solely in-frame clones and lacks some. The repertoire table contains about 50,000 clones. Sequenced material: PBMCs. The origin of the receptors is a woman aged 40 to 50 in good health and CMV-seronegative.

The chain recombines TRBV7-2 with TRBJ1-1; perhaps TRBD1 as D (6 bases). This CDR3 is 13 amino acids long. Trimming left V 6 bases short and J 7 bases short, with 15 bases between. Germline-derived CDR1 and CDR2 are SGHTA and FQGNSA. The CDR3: CASSIPGVNEAFF. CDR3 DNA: TGTGCCAGCAGTATACCAGGGGTTAATGAAGCTTTCTTT.

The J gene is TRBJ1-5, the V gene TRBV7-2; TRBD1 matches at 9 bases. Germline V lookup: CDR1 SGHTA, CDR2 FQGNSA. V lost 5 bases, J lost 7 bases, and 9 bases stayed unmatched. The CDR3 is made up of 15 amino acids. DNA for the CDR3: TGTGCCAGCAGCCCCGGGACAGGGATGTACCAGCCCCAGCATTTT. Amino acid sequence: CASSPGTGMYQPQHF.

In DNA, the CDR3 is TGTGCCAGCTCACCACGACAGGGGGCAGGAGAAAAACTGTTTTTT. Translating it yields CASSPRQGAGEKLFF. This sequence joins TRBV18 and TRBJ1-4, with 10 bases matching TRBD1. Germline V CDR1 and CDR2: KGHSH, LQKENI. This CDR3 is built from 15 residues. V lost 1 base to trimming and J lost 8 bases; unmatched junction nucleotides: 4. Complete variable domain (other parts from reference TRBV18 and TRBJ1-4): NAGVMQNPRHLVRRRGQEARLRCSPMKGHSHVYWYRQLPEEGLKFMVYLQKENIIDESGMPKERFSAEFPKEGPSILRIQQVVRGDSAAYFCASSPRQGAGEKLFFGSGTQLSVL.

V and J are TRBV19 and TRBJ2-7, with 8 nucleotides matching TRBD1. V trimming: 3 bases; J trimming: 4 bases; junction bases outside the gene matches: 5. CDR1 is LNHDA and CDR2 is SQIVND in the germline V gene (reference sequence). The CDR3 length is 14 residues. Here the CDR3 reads CASSIDRGSYEQYF. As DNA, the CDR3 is TGTGCCAGTAGTATCGACAGGGGATCTTACGAGCAGTACTTC.

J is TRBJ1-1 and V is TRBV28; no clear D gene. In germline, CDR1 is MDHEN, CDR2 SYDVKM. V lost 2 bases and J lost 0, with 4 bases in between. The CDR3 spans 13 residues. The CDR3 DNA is TGTGCCAGCAGTTTAAACATGAACACTGAAGCTTTCTTT. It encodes CASSLNMNTEAFF.

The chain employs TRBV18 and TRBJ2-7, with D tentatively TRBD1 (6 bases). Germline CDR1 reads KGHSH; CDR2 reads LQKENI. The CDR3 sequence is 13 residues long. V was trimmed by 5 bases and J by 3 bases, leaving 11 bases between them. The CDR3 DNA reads TGTGCCAGCTCAGGGGACAACTACTACGAGCAGTACTTC. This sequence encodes CASSGDNYYEQYF.

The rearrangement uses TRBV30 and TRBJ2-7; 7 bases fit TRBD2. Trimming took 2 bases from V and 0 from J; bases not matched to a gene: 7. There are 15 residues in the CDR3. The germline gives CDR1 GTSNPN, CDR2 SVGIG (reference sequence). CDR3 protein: CAWSPKRGRSYEQYF. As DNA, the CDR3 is TGTGCCTGGAGTCCCAAGCGGGGCCGCTCCTACGAGCAGTACTTC.

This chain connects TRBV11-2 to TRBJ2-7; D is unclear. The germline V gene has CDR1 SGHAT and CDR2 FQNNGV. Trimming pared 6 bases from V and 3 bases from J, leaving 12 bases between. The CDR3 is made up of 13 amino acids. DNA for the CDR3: TGTGCCAGCAGTTTCTTGACTGGCTACGAGCAGTACTTC. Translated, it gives CASSFLTGYEQYF.

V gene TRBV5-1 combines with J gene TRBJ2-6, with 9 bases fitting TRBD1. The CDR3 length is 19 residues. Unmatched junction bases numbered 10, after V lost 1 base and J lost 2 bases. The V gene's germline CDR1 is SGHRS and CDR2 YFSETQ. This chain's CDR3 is CASSLMGQGRGPGANVLTF. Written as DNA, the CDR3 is TGCGCCAGCAGCTTGATGGGACAGGGTAGAGGACCTGGGGCCAACGTCCTGACTTTC. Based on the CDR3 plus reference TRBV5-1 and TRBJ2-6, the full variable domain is KAGVTQTPRYLIKTRGQQVTLSCSPISGHRSVSWYQQTPGQGLQFLFEYFSETQRNKGNFPGRFSGRQFSNSRSEMNVSTLELGDSALYLCASSLMGQGRGPGANVLTFGAGSRLTVL.

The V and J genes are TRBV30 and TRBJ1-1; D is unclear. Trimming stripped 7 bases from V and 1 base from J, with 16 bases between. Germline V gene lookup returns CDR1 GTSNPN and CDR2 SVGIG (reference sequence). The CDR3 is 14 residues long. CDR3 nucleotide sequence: TGTGCCTCCTTTAAGACAAAAGCGAACACTGAAGCTTTCTTT. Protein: CASFKTKANTEAFF.

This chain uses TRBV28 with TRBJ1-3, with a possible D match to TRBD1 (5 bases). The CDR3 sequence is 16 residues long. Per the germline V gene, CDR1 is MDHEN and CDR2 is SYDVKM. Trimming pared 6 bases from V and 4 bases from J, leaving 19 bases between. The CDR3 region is CASRPTPGTAGNTIYF. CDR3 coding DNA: TGTGCCAGCAGGCCTACTCCAGGGACTGCCGGAAACACCATATATTTT.

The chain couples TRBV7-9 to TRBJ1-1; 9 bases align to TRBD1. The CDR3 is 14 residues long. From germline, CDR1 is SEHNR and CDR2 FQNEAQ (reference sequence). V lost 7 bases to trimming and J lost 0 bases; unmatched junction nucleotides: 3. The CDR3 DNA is TGTGCCAGCACAGGGACAGGGTTGAACACTGAAGCTTTCTTT. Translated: CASTGTGLNTEAFF.

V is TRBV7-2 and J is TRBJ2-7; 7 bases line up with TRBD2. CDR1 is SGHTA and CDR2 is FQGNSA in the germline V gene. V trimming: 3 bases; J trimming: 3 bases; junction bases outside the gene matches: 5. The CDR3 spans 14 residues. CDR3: CASSLGTSVYEQYF. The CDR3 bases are TGTGCCAGCAGCTTGGGAACTAGCGTCTACGAGCAGTACTTC. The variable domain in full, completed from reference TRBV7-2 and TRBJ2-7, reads GAGVSQSPSNKVTEKGKDVELRCDPISGHTALYWYRQSLGQGLEFLIYFQGNSAPDKSGLPSDRFSAERTGGSVSTLTIQRTQQEDSAVYLCASSLGTSVYEQYFGPGTRLTVT.

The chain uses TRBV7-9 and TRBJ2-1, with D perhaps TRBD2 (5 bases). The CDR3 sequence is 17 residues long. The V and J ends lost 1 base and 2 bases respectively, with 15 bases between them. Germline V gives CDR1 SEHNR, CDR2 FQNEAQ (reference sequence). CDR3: CASSLGWAGLTYNEQFF. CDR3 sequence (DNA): TGTGCCAGCAGCTTAGGTTGGGCGGGCCTGACCTACAATGAGCAGTTCTTC.

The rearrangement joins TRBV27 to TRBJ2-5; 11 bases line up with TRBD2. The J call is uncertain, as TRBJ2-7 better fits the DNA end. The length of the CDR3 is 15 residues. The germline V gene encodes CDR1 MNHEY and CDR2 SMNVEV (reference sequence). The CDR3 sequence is CASTALGTSGYEQYF. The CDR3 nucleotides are TGTGCCAGCACCGCCCTCGGGACTAGCGGCTACGAGCAGTACTTC.

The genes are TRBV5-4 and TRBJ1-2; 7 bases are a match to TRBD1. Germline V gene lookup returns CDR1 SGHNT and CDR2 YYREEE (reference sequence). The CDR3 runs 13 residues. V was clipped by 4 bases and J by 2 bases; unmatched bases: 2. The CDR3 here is CASSTGANYGYTF. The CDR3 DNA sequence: TGTGCCAGCAGCACAGGGGCGAACTATGGCTACACCTTC.

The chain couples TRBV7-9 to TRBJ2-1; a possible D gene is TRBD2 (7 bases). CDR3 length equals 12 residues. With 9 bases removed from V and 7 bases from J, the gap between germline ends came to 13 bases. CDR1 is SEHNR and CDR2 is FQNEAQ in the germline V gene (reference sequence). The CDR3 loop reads CARGGDGNEQFF. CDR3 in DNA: TGTGCCAGAGGGGGGGATGGGAATGAGCAGTTCTTC.

This chain's CDR3 is CASTRGTEAFF. Written as DNA, the CDR3 is TGTGCCAGCACAAGAGGGACTGAAGCTTTCTTT. The gene calls are TRBV2 and TRBJ1-1; no definite D call. Trimming removed 7 bases at V and 5 bases at J, with 8 bases between. CDR1 is SNHLY, CDR2 FYNNEI, per germline. The CDR3 length is 11 residues.

Here the CDR3 reads CAWALGQVNQPQHF. CDR3 nucleotides: TGTGCCTGGGCATTGGGCCAAGTTAATCAGCCCCAGCATTTT. The J gene is TRBJ1-5, the V gene TRBV30; no firm D call. Trimming removed 5 bases from V and 4 bases from J, with 15 bases in between. CDR3 length: 14 amino acids. Germline V CDR1 and CDR2: GTSNPN, SVGIG (reference sequence).

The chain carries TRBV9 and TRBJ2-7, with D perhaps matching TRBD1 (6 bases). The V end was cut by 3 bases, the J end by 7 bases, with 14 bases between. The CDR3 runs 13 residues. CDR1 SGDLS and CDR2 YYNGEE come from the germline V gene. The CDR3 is CASSDNRDGEQYF. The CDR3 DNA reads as TGTGCCAGCAGCGACAACAGGGATGGAGAGCAGTACTTC.

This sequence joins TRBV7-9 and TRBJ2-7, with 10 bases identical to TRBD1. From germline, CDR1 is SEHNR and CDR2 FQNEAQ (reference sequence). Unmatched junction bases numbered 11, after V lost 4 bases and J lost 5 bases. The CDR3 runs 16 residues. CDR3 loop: CASSSTGTGVQDEQYF. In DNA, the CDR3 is TGTGCCAGCAGCTCCACCGGGACAGGGGTTCAGGACGAGCAGTACTTC.

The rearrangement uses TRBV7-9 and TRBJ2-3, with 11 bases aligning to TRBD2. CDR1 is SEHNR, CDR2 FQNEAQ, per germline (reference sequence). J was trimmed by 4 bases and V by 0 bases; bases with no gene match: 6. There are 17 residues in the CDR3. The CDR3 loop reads CASSLASTSGSPDTQYF. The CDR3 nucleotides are TGTGCCAGCAGCTTAGCATCCACTAGCGGGAGTCCAGATACGCAGTATTTT.

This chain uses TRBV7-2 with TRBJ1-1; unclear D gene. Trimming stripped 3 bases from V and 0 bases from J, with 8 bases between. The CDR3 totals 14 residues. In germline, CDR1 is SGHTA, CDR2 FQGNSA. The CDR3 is CASSFQHMNTEAFF. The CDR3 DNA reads TGTGCCAGCAGCTTTCAACATATGAACACTGAAGCTTTCTTT.

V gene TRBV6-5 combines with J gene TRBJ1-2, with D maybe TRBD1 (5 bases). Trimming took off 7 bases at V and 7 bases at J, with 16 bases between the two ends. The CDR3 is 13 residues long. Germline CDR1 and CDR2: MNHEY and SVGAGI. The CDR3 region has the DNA TGTGCCAGCACTCCGACAGCCTATTCTGGCTACACCTTC. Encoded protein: CASTPTAYSGYTF.

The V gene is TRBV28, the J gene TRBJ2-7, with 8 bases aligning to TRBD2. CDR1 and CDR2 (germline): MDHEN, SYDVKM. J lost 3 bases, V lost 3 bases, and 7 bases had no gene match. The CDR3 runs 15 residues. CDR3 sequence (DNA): TGTGCCAGCAGTTTTGGTTCGGGAGGGAGCTACGAGCAGTACTTC. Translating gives CASSFGSGGSYEQYF.